The next 12 T cell receptor beta chains were all read from a single sample in a study of blood T cell repertoires in COVID-19. Data came from immunoSEQ multiplex PCR; TCRdb stores just in-frame clones and leaves some out. The sample lists 150,000 to 200,000 clones, about 90% occurring once. Sequences were obtained from PBMCs or T cells enriched from blood (not recorded which). The receptor set was obtained from a woman aged 45-59 years who had recovered from COVID-19.

CDR3 amino acids: CASSPGTRKDTQYF. The CDR3 DNA reads as TGCGCCAGCAGTCCCGGGACTAGAAAGGATACGCAGTATTTT. This chain connects TRBV10-1 to TRBJ2-3; 8 bases line up with TRBD2. The CDR3 has 14 residues. Germline V CDR1 and CDR2: WNHNN, SYGVQD (reference sequence). V lost 5 bases and J lost 6; bases outside the gene matches: 7.

The chain combines TRBV15 with TRBJ1-1, with D maybe TRBD1 (5 bases). CDR3 size: 15 residues. The V end lost 3 bases, the J end lost 1 base, and 12 bases lay between the germline ends. Germline values: CDR1 LNHNV, CDR2 YYDKDF (reference sequence). The CDR3 loop is CATSRGGSSNTEAFF. CDR3 DNA: TGTGCCACCAGCAGGGGGGGGAGTTCGAACACTGAAGCTTTCTTT.

The CDR3 here is CASSRTGTQNTGELFF. CDR3 in DNA: TGTGCCAGCAGTCGAACCGGGACTCAAAACACCGGGGAGCTGTTTTTT. The V call is TRBV28, the J call TRBJ2-2, with TRBD2 as a possible D gene (6 bases). V lost 5 bases, J lost 2 bases, and 15 bases lay in between. Germline V gene sequence: CDR1 MDHEN, CDR2 SYDVKM. CDR3 size: 16 residues.

V gene TRBV11-3 combines with J gene TRBJ2-2, with 8 bases matching TRBD1. V lost 5 bases, J lost 7 bases, and 3 bases stayed unmatched. The CDR3 covers 13 residues. Germline V gene lookup returns CDR1 SGHNT and CDR2 YENEEA. CDR3 sequence: CASSQTGVGELFF. The DNA of the CDR3 is TGTGCCAGCAGCCAGACAGGGGTCGGGGAGCTGTTTTTT. The whole variable domain, filled in from reference TRBV11-3 and TRBJ2-2, reads EAGVVQSPRYKIIEKKQPVAFWCNPISGHNTLYWYLQNLGQGPELLIRYENEEAVDDSQLPKDRFSAERLKGVDSTLKIQPAELGDSAVYLCASSQTGVGELFFGEGSRLTVL.

The J gene is TRBJ1-5, the V gene TRBV11-2, with D possibly being TRBD1 (5 bases). This CDR3 has 14 residues. Trimming took off 0 bases at V and 5 bases at J, with 8 bases between the two ends. CDR1 and CDR2 from the germline V gene are SGHAT and FQNNGV. The DNA for the CDR3 is TGTGCCAGCAGCTTAGATGGGGACTATCAGCCCCAGCATTTT. This codes for CASSLDGDYQPQHF.

The chain joins TRBV4-2 to TRBJ2-7, with D possibly being TRBD2 (6 bases). V lost 1 base, J lost 6 bases, and 16 bases lay in between. CDR1 is LGHNA, CDR2 YNFKEQ, per germline. The CDR3 loop spans 15 amino acids. The CDR3 DNA reads TGTGCCAGCAGCCAAGTGGAGGGGAGTAGATTCGAGCAGTACTTC. This encodes CASSQVEGSRFEQYF.

The V call is TRBV7-2, the J call TRBJ2-3; 7 nucleotides line up with TRBD2. CDR3 length equals 17 residues. Germline V CDR1 and CDR2: SGHTA, FQGNSA. V shed 2 bases, J shed 5 bases, and the junction held 13 bases outside the gene matches. CDR3 sequence: CASSLTFAGESVDTQYF. CDR3 coding DNA: TGTGCCAGCAGCTTAACTTTCGCGGGAGAGTCAGTAGATACGCAGTATTTT.

This chain uses TRBV5-1 with TRBJ2-7; 7 bases align to TRBD2. Losses at the gene ends were 6 bases for V and 0 bases for J; bases not matched to a gene: 6. The CDR3 contains 14 residues. Germline CDR1 is SGHRS and CDR2 is YFSETQ. The CDR3 sequence is CASKIGGSSYEQYF. The CDR3 bases are TGCGCCAGCAAGATTGGCGGGAGCTCCTACGAGCAGTACTTC.

This clone was found once. Written as DNA, the CDR3 is TGTGCCAGCAGGGGACAGCAAGAGACCCAGTACTTC. As protein: CASRGQQETQYF. The chain uses TRBV11-2 and TRBJ2-5; 7 bases fit TRBD1. With 6 bases clipped from V and 2 bases from J, the junction kept 0 bases outside the gene matches. Germline assignment: CDR1 SGHAT and CDR2 FQNNGV. The CDR3 is made up of 12 amino acids.

This chain links TRBV19 with TRBJ1-3; D not certain. Germline V gene data show CDR1 as LNHDA and CDR2 as SQIVND (reference sequence). The V gene lost 7 bases and the J gene lost 4 bases, with 17 bases spanning the gap. This CDR3 has 15 residues. CDR3 sequence reads: CASKLGSGSGNTIYF. The CDR3 nucleotides are TGTGCCAGTAAGTTGGGTTCGGGATCCGGAAACACCATATATTTT.

This sequence joins TRBV27 and TRBJ2-1, with 7 nucleotides matching TRBD2. Germline V gene lookup returns CDR1 MNHEY and CDR2 SMNVEV (reference sequence). This CDR3 is built from 13 residues. The ends lost 9 bases at V and 6 bases at J; junction bases unmatched: 8. Here the CDR3 DNA reads TGTGCCAGGAACCGGGACTACCTCAATGAGCAGTTCTTC. Residues: CARNRDYLNEQFF.

The CDR3: CASSYLGRGNGYTF. The DNA of the CDR3 is TGTGCCAGCAGTTACTTGGGGAGGGGGAACGGCTACACCTTC. V usage is TRBV6-5 and J usage is TRBJ1-2; D may be TRBD1 (6 bases). Trimming removed 1 base from V and 8 bases from J, with 14 bases in between. This CDR3 spans 14 amino acids. Germline V gene sequence: CDR1 MNHEY, CDR2 SVGAGI.